Each of the 2 T cell receptor beta chains below was sequenced from the same sample in a study of T cell responses to AZD1222 COVID-19 vaccine listed by TCRdb under 2021. The time point label, read with the paper, signifies: baseline before first vaccination. The library was prepared using the immunoSEQ multiplex PCR assay. Sourced from immuneACCESS, this table was stored by TCRdb with only in-frame sequences that have V and J called. A share of the clones is absent; for the studies checked, an unresolved V gene accounts for under half, and the remainder has no known explanation. This sample lists tens of thousands of clones; about 92% were detected once. About 2.2% of the sample rests with the top ten. The sequencing here drew on peripheral blood, taken on day 0 of AZD1222 vaccination. These receptor sequences come from an adult in good health.

The CDR3 here is CASSSGAGGPRDTQYF. The CDR3 coding sequence is TGTGCCAGCAGTTCAGGGGCGGGAGGGCCTAGAGATACGCAGTATTTT. The chain combines TRBV7-9 with TRBJ2-3; 9 positions agree with TRBD2. J was trimmed by 5 bases and V by 6 bases; bases with no gene match: 12. The V gene's germline CDR1 is SEHNR and CDR2 FQNEAQ (reference sequence). The CDR3 runs to 16 residues.

The chain links TRBV6-5 to TRBJ1-3, with 8 nucleotides matching TRBD1. The CDR3 has 15 amino acids. V was clipped by 5 bases and J by 4 bases; unmatched bases: 7. The germline V gene has CDR1 MNHEY and CDR2 SVGAGI. The CDR3 DNA reads TGTGCCAGCAGTACTCGCAGGGGGCAAGGAAACACCATATATTTT. Its translation is CASSTRRGQGNTIYF.